The 5 T cell receptor beta chains given below trace back to one sample, sequenced in a study of blood T cells in healthy people across ages. A J-beta primer mix and a sample-barcoded 5' primer were used in a second PCR of roughly 7 to 12 cycles. A single record per CDR3 protein comes from TCRdb applying MiXCR to the 5' RACE reads. The sample contains more than 1,000,000 distinct CDR3 sequences, approximately 25% of which appear only once. The sample was also reused in another study, on T cells of mothers and their children.

The specimen sequenced was blood. Receptors originate from a girl aged 2 to 10 in good health.

This chain joins TRBV21-1 and TRBJ2-7; the table calls TRBD1, which could not be checked here. TRBV21-1 is given as a pseudogene. The CDR3 is 16 amino acids. The CDR3 region is CASSTLGDTSSYEQYF. In nucleotides, the CDR3 is TGTGCCAGCAGCACATTAGGGGACACTTCCTCCTACGAGCAGTACTTC.

This clonotype has a single count. V and J are TRBV5-1 and TRBJ1-1; no clear D gene. Germline CDR1 SGHRS, CDR2 YFSETQ. The CDR3 loop spans 13 amino acids. V gave up 6 bases and J gave up 0 bases, with 9 bases separating them. Written as DNA, the CDR3 is TGCGCCAGCATCCTAAGAATGAACACTGAAGCTTTCTTT. Translation: CASILRMNTEAFF.

V and J are TRBV7-6 and TRBJ2-5; 7 positions match TRBD1. Judging by the DNA end, TRBJ2-7 fits better; the J call may be wrong. This CDR3 is built from 14 residues. CDR1 and CDR2 from the germline V gene are SGHVS and FNYEAQ. Here the CDR3 reads CASSTGTVGYEQYF. The CDR3 bases are TGTGCCAGCAGCACAGGGACAGTTGGCTACGAGCAGTACTTC.

A few counts support this clonotype. The rearrangement joins TRBV3-1 to TRBJ2-6; D gene ambiguous. This CDR3 is 16 amino acids long. Germline values: CDR1 LGHDT, CDR2 YNNKEL (reference sequence). V lost 6 bases and J lost 0, with 12 bases in between. CDR3 in amino acids: CASSPIPVSGANVLTF. In DNA, the CDR3 is TGTGCCAGCAGTCCTATTCCCGTCTCTGGGGCCAACGTCCTGACTTTC.

The CDR3 loop reads CASSLSRGGYEQYF. The CDR3 DNA follows: TGCGCCAGCAGCCTCTCACGGGGGGGCTACGAGCAGTACTTC. The chain joins TRBV4-1 to TRBJ2-7; 8 bases are a match to TRBD2. CDR1 is MGHRA, CDR2 YSYEKL, per germline. With V trimmed by 4 bases and J by 3 bases, 5 bases remained unmatched. CDR3 size: 14 residues.